This T cell receptor (beta chain) was obtained from a study of shared clonotypes between healthy human individuals. Looking at the study overall: Participating donors consisted of two women and a few men aged 18 to 49.

Study conclusions and caveats: The sampled material consisted only of blood, and tissue repertoires are likely to differ.

Of note for this clone: What it binds is unknown.

Each sample came from a Caucasian adult donor living in Nashville, Tennessee. Researchers ran the assay at a deep level. The assay was immunoSEQ multiplex PCR, and TCRdb's table has in-frame clones only and misses some. This table has some 1.4 million clones, around 97% appearing once. This receptor was obtained from a man aged 25 to 40 in good health. Source material: naive CD4+ T cells sorted from blood. Subset denoted: CD45RA+ positively selected.

This chain's CDR3 is CASSLVSGQGSYNEQFF. The DNA of the CDR3 is TGTGCCAGCAGCTTAGTGTCGGGACAGGGATCCTACAATGAGCAGTTCTTC. The V call is TRBV7-2, the J call TRBJ2-1; 9 nucleotides align to TRBD1. Germline lookup yields CDR1 SGHTA and CDR2 FQGNSA. The CDR3 spans 17 residues. V shed 1 base, J shed 1 base, and the junction held 5 bases outside the gene matches.